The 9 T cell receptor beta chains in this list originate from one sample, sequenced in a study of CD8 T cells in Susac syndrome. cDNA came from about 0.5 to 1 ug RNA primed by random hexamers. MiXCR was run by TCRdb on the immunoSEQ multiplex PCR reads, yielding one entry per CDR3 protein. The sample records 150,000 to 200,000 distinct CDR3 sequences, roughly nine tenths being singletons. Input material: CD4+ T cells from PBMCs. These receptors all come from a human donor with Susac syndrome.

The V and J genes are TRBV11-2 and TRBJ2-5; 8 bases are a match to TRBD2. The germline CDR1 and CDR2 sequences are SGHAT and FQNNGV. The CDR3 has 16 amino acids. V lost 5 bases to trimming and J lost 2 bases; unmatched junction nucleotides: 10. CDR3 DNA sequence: TGTGCCAGCAGCCGGGGGGGAGGGTTGCCACAAGAGACCCAGTACTTC. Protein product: CASSRGGGLPQETQYF.

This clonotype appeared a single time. Here the CDR3 DNA reads TGTGCCGCAACAGGTTCCAATCAGCCCCAGCATTTT. This encodes CAATGSNQPQHF. The genes are TRBV6-4 and TRBJ1-5; tentatively, D is TRBD1 (5 bases). Germline V CDR1 and CDR2: MRHNA, SNTAGT. Trimming shortened V by 11 bases and J by 3 bases, and 11 bases separated the two germline ends. CDR3 length: 12 amino acids.

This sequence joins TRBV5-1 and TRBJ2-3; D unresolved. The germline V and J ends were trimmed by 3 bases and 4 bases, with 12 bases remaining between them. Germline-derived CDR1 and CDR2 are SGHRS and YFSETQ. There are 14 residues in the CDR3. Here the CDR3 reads CASSSELSADTQYF. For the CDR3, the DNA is TGCGCCAGCAGCTCGGAACTGAGCGCAGATACGCAGTATTTT.

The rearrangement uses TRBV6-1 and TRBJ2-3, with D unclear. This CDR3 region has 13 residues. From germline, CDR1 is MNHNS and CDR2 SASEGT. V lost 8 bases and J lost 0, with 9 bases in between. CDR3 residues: CASGSPSTDTQYF. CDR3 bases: TGTGCCAGCGGAAGTCCTAGCACAGATACGCAGTATTTT.

The CDR3 is CASSLNEVGLSQPQHF. DNA for the CDR3: TGTGCCAGCAGCTTAAACGAAGTAGGATTAAGTCAGCCCCAGCATTTT. This rearrangement joins TRBV7-8 to TRBJ1-5; D is uncertain. The germline V gene has CDR1 SGHVS and CDR2 FQNEAQ. The V end lost 2 bases, the J end lost 6 bases, and 17 bases lay between the germline ends. The CDR3 is 16 residues long.

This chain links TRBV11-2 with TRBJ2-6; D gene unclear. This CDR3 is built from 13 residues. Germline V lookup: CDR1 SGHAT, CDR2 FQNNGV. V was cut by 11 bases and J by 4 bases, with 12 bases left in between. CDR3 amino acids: CASLRPGANVLTF. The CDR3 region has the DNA TGTGCCTCCTTGAGGCCCGGGGCCAACGTCCTGACTTTC. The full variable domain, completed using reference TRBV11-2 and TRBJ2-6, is EAGVAQSPRYKIIEKRQSVAFWCNPISGHATLYWYQQILGQGPKLLIQFQNNGVVDDSQLPKDRFSAERLKGVDSTLKIQPAKLEDSAVYLCASLRPGANVLTFGAGSRLTVL.

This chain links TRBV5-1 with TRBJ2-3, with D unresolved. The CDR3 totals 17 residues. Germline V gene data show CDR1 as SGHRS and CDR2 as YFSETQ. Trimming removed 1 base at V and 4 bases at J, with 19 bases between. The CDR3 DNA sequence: TGCGCCAGCAGCTTGCTGTTGGATTACAGTGGGCCAGATACGCAGTATTTT. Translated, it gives CASSLLLDYSGPDTQYF.

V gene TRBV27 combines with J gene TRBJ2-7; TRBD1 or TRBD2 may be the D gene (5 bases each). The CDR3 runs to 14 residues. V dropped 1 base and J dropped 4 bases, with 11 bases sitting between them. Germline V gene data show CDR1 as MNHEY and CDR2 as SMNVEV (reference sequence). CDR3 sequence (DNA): TGTGCCAGCAGTTTATTAGGGGACGGTTACGAGCAGTACTTC. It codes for CASSLLGDGYEQYF.

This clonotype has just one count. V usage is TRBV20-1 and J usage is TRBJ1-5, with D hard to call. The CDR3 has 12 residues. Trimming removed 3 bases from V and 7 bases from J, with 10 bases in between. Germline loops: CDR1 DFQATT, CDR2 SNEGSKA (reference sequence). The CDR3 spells CSARLGSQPQHF. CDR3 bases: TGCAGTGCTAGGCTGGGGTCCCAGCCCCAGCATTTT.